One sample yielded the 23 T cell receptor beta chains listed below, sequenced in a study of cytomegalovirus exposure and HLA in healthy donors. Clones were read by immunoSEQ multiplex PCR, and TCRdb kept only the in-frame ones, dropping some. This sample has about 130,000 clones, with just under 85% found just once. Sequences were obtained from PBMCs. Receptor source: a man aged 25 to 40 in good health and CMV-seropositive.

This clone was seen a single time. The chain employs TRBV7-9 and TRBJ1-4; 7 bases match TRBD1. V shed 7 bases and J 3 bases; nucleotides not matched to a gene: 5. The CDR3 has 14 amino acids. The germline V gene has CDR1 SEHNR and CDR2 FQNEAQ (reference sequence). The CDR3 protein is CASTVQGPNEKLFF. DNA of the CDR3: TGTGCCAGCACCGTACAGGGGCCTAATGAAAAACTGTTTTTT.

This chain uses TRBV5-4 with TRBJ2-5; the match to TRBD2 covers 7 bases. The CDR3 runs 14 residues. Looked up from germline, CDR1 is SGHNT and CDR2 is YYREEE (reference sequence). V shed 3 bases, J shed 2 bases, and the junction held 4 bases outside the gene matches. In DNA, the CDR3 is TGTGCCAGCAGCTCCCTAGCGGTGCAAGAGACCCAGTACTTC. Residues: CASSSLAVQETQYF.

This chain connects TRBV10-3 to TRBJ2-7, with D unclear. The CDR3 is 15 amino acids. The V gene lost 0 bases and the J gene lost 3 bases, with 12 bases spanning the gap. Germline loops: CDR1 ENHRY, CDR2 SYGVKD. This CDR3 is CAISESQTSLYEQYF. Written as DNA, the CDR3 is TGTGCCATCAGTGAGTCTCAGACAAGCCTCTACGAGCAGTACTTC.

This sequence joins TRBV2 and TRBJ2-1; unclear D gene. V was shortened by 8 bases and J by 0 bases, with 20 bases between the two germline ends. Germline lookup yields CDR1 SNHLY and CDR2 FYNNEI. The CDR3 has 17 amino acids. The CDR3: CASAPSPLASSYNEQFF. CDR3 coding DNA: TGTGCCAGCGCCCCCTCGCCCTTGGCCAGCTCCTACAATGAGCAGTTCTTC.

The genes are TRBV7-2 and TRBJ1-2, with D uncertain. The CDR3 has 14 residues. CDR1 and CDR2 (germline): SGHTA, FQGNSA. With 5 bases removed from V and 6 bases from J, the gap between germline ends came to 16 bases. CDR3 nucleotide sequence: TGTGCCAGCAGCGCAATTCTCCGGGGTGATGGCTACACCTTC. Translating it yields CASSAILRGDGYTF.

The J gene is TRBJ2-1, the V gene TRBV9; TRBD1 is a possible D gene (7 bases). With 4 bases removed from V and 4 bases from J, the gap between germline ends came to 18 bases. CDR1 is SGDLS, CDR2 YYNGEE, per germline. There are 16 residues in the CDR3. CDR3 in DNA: TGTGCCAGCAGCCCGAGATCCAGGGGGGTTTACAATGAGCAGTTCTTC. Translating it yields CASSPRSRGVYNEQFF.

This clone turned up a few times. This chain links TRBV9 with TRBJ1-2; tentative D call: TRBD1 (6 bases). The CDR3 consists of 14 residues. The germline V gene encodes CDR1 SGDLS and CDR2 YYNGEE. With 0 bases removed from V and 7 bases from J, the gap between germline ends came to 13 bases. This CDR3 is CASSVGSQGVGYTF. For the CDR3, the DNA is TGTGCCAGCAGCGTAGGATCACAGGGCGTTGGCTACACCTTC.

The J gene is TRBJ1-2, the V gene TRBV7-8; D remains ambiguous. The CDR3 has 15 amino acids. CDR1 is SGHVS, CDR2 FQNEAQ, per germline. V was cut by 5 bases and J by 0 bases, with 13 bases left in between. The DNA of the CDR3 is TGTGCCAGCAGCCCCTACGCTCTCCCTAACTATGGCTACACCTTC. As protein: CASSPYALPNYGYTF.

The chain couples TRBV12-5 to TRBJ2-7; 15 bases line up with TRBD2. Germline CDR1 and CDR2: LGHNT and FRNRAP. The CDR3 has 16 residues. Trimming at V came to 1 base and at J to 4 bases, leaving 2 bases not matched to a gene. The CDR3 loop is CASGLGTSGRGYEQYF. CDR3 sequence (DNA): TGTGCTAGTGGTTTGGGGACTAGCGGGAGGGGATACGAGCAGTACTTC.

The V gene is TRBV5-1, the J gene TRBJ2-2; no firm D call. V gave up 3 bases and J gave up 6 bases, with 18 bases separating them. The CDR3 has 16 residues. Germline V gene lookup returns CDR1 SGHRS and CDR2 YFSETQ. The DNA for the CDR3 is TGCGCCAGCAGCTCCCCTCACGGAGCGATATCCGGGGAGCTGTTTTTT. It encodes CASSSPHGAISGELFF. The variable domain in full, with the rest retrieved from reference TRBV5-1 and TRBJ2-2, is KAGVTQTPRYLIKTRGQQVTLSCSPISGHRSVSWYQQTPGQGLQFLFEYFSETQRNKGNFPGRFSGRQFSNSRSEMNVSTLELGDSALYLCASSSPHGAISGELFFGEGSRLTVL.

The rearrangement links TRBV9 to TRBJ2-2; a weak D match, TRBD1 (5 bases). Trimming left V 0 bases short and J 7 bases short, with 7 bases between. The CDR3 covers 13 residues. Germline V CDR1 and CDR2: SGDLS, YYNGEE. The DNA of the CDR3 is TGTGCCAGCAGCGTAGAGGGGTACGGGGAGCTGTTTTTT. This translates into CASSVEGYGELFF.

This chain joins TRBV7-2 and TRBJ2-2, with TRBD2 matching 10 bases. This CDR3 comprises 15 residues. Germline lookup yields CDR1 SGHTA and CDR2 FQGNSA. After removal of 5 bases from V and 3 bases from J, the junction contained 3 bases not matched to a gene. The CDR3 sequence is CASSASGRDTGELFF. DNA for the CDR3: TGTGCCAGCAGCGCCAGCGGGAGGGACACCGGGGAGCTGTTTTTT. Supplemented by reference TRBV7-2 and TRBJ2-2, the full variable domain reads GAGVSQSPSNKVTEKGKDVELRCDPISGHTALYWYRQSLGQGLEFLIYFQGNSAPDKSGLPSDRFSAERTGGSVSTLTIQRTQQEDSAVYLCASSASGRDTGELFFGEGSRLTVL.

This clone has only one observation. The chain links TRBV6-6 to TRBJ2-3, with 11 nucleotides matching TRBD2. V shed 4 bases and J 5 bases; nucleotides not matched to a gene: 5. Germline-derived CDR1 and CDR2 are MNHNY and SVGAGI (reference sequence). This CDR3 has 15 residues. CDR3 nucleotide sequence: TGTGCCAGCAGTTTCACTAGCGGGGGAGGAGATACGCAGTATTTT. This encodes CASSFTSGGGDTQYF.

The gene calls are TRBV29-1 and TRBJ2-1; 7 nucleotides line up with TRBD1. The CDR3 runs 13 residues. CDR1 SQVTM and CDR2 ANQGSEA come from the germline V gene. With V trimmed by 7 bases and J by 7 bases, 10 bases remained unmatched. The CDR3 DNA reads TGCAGCGGAATGACAGGGAATCTTAATGAGCAGTTCTTC. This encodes CSGMTGNLNEQFF.

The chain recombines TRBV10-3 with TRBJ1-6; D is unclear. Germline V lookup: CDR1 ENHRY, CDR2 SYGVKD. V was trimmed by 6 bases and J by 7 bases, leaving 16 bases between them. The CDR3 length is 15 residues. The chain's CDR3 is CAISLEGLGNSPLHF. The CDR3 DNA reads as TGTGCCATCAGCCTGGAGGGCCTGGGGAATTCACCCCTCCACTTT.

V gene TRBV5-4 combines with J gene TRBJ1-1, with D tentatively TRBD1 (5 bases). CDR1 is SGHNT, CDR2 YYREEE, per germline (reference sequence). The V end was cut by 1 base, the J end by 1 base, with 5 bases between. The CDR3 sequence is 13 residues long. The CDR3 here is CASSLTGNTEAFF. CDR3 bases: TGTGCCAGCAGCTTGACAGGGAACACTGAAGCTTTCTTT.

The CDR3 reads CAWSPGTSGRLITYNEQFF. The CDR3 nucleotides read TGTGCCTGGAGCCCCGGGACTAGCGGGAGGTTGATCACCTACAATGAGCAGTTCTTC. V is TRBV30 and J is TRBJ2-1; 15 bases map to TRBD2. The CDR3 contains 19 residues. Germline trimming cut 3 bases from V and 2 bases from J; bases unmatched to any gene: 11. The V gene's germline CDR1 is GTSNPN and CDR2 SVGIG (reference sequence).

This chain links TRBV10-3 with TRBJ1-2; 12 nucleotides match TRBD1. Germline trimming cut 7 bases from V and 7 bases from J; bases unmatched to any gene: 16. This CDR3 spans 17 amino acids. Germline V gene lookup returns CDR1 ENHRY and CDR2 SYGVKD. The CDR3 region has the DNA TGTGCCATCACCCGGAGGGACAGGGGGCTCCCAAGCGTTGGCTACACCTTC. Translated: CAITRRDRGLPSVGYTF.

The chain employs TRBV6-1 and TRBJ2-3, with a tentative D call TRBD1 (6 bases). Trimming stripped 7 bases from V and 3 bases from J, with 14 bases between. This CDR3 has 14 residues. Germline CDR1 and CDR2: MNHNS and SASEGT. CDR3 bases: TGTGCCAGCACGCACAGGGTCCCAACAGATACGCAGTATTTT. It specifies CASTHRVPTDTQYF.

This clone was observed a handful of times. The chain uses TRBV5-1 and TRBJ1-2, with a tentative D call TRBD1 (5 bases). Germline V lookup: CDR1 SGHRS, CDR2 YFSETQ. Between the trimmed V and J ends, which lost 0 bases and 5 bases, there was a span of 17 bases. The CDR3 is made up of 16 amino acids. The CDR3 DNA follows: TGCGCCAGCAGCTTGGGTGACAGCAACATGCTGTATGGCTACACCTTC. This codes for CASSLGDSNMLYGYTF.

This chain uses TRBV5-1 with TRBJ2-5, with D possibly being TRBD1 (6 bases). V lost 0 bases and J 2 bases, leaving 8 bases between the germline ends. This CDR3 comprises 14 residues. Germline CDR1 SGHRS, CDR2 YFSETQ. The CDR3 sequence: CASSLEDRQETQYF. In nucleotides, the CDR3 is TGCGCCAGCAGCTTGGAGGACAGACAAGAGACCCAGTACTTC.

CDR3 nucleotides: TGTGCCAGCAGCTTAGTAAGGGGACTAGCATATAATGAGCAGTTCTTC. It codes for CASSLVRGLAYNEQFF. The V gene is TRBV7-2, the J gene TRBJ2-1, with TRBD2 matching 9 bases. The CDR3 contains 16 residues. Germline-derived CDR1 and CDR2 are SGHTA and FQGNSA. V was clipped by 1 base and J by 7 bases; unmatched bases: 8.

The CDR3 is CASSTDSVVHSPLHF. CDR3 sequence (DNA): TGTGCCAGCAGTACAGACAGTGTAGTTCATTCACCCCTCCACTTT. The J gene is TRBJ1-6, the V gene TRBV6-5; D possibly corresponds to TRBD1 (5 bases). CDR1 is MNHEY and CDR2 is SVGAGI in the germline V gene. This CDR3 has 15 residues. V was trimmed by 5 bases and J by 8 bases, leaving 16 bases between them.